The 16 T cell receptor beta chains listed next were all sequenced from one sample in a study of Ad26.COV2.S vaccination and SARS-CoV-2 variants. Measured with immunoSEQ multiplex PCR; TCRdb has only the in-frame clones, and not every one. In the table there are around 320,000 clones, roughly 84% of which are singletons. Described treatment: some 20 received Ad26.COV2.S at low or high dose, single or two shots; about 5 received placebo; per-sample allocation not given. Collection of samples fell on day 63 after the first vaccine or placebo injection. Material: peripheral blood, obtained in a trial of Ad26.COV2.S vaccine versus placebo. Receptors were obtained from a person between 18 and 65 years old who received the Ad26.COV2.S COVID-19 vaccine or a placebo.

The chain carries TRBV12-5 and TRBJ2-1; tentative D call: TRBD1 (7 bases). Per the germline V gene, CDR1 is LGHNT and CDR2 is FRNRAP. CDR3 size: 14 residues. Trimming took 9 bases from V and 2 from J, leaving 14 bases between them. The CDR3 nucleotides are TGTGCTAGCCGGGGGACAGATACCTACAATGAGCAGTTCTTC. Its protein product is CASRGTDTYNEQFF.

The J gene is TRBJ1-5, the V gene TRBV27, with D perhaps TRBD1 (5 bases). The CDR3 spans 17 residues. Trimming cost V 5 bases and J 1 base, with 18 bases left between them. Germline V CDR1 and CDR2: MNHEY, SMNVEV (reference sequence). The CDR3 region is CASSRFPPGVSNQPQHF. The CDR3 bases are TGTGCCAGCAGTAGATTCCCTCCGGGGGTCAGCAATCAGCCCCAGCATTTT.

The V call is TRBV2, the J call TRBJ1-2; D is unresolved. The CDR3 consists of 11 residues. Trimming took off 6 bases at V and 8 bases at J, with 10 bases between the two ends. The germline V gene has CDR1 SNHLY and CDR2 FYNNEI. The CDR3: CASSLTRGYTF. The CDR3 region has the DNA TGTGCCAGCAGCCTGACACGCGGCTACACCTTC.

The chain has TRBV6-5 and TRBJ2-7; 7 bases match TRBD1. V lost 6 bases and J lost 0; bases outside the gene matches: 5. CDR1 MNHEY and CDR2 SVGAGI come from the germline V gene. This CDR3 comprises 14 residues. Here the CDR3 reads CASSLTGVSYEQYF. CDR3 sequence (DNA): TGTGCCAGCAGCCTTACAGGGGTCTCCTACGAGCAGTACTTC.

CDR3 in amino acids: CASSQGVSSYNEQFF. The CDR3 nucleotides read TGTGCCAGCAGCCAAGGGGTTAGCTCCTACAATGAGCAGTTCTTC. The chain recombines TRBV4-2 with TRBJ2-1, with D hard to call. The V gene's germline CDR1 is LGHNA and CDR2 YNFKEQ. The CDR3 has 15 amino acids. Trimming left V 1 base short and J 0 bases short, with 7 bases between.

The chain carries TRBV3-1 (or the pseudogene TRBV3-2) and TRBJ2-7; a possible D gene is TRBD1 (8 bases). The germline V gene has CDR1 LGHDT and CDR2 YNNKEL (reference sequence). This CDR3 comprises 15 residues. The V end lost 6 bases, the J end lost 4 bases, and 19 bases lay between the germline ends. The chain's CDR3 is CASREETGEGYEQYF. The CDR3 DNA reads TGTGCCAGCAGGGAGGAGACAGGGGAGGGGTACGAGCAGTACTTC.

The V call is TRBV11-2, the J call TRBJ1-1; 7 bases map to TRBD1. The CDR3 has 17 amino acids. From germline, CDR1 is SGHAT and CDR2 FQNNGV. Trimming cost V 7 bases and J 0 bases; bases outside gene matches: 14. CDR3 amino acids: CASNHPGTAEMNTEAFF. CDR3 nucleotide sequence: TGTGCCAGCAACCACCCAGGGACAGCGGAGATGAACACTGAAGCTTTCTTT.

The chain carries TRBV28 and TRBJ2-7; 10 bases map to TRBD2. V dropped 6 bases and J dropped 5; count of bases not matched to a gene: 7. The CDR3 loop spans 14 amino acids. CDR1 MDHEN and CDR2 SYDVKM come from the germline V gene. The CDR3 region is CASSFPGTSDEQYF. CDR3 DNA sequence: TGTGCCAGCAGCTTCCCCGGGACTAGCGACGAGCAGTACTTC.

The chain is built from TRBV4-3 and TRBJ1-2, with no clear D. Germline V gene sequence: CDR1 LGHNA, CDR2 YSLEER. Trimming shortened V by 0 bases and J by 1 base, and 3 bases separated the two germline ends. The CDR3 totals 13 residues. CDR3 loop: CASSQDSNYGYTF. The CDR3 bases are TGCGCCAGCAGCCAAGACAGTAACTATGGCTACACCTTC.

The CDR3: CASSHSSAYEQYF. The CDR3 DNA follows: TGTGCCAGCAGCCATTCATCGGCCTACGAGCAGTACTTC. The V gene is TRBV7-8, the J gene TRBJ2-7, with D uncertain. The CDR3 totals 13 residues. With 5 bases removed from V and 2 bases from J, the gap between germline ends came to 10 bases. Germline V gives CDR1 SGHVS, CDR2 FQNEAQ. The full variable domain, completed using reference TRBV7-8 and TRBJ2-7, is GAGVSQSPRYKVAKRGQDVALRCDPISGHVSLFWYQQALGQGPEFLTYFQNEAQLDKSGLPSDRFFAERPEGSVSTLKIQRTQQEDSAVYLCASSHSSAYEQYFGPGTRLTVT.

This clone was detected a few times. This chain joins TRBV19 and TRBJ1-1, with TRBD1 matching over 8 bases. The CDR3 totals 13 residues. The V and J ends lost 9 bases and 2 bases, in that order; junction bases with no gene match: 5. CDR1 is LNHDA, CDR2 SQIVND, per germline (reference sequence). The CDR3 DNA reads TGTGCCAGCGAGACAGGGGCTAACACTGAAGCTTTCTTT. This translates into CASETGANTEAFF.

The V gene is TRBV7-6, the J gene TRBJ2-3; 16 bases are shared with TRBD2. In germline, CDR1 is SGHVS, CDR2 FNYEAQ. J gave up 2 bases and V 0 bases, and 11 bases lay outside the gene matches. CDR3 length: 21 amino acids. The CDR3 protein is CASSLAGTSGGAGVPTDTQYF. The CDR3 DNA is TGTGCCAGCAGCTTAGCGGGGACTAGCGGGGGGGCCGGGGTACCCACAGATACGCAGTATTTT.

The chain combines TRBV4-3 with TRBJ2-3; D gene uncertain. Germline V gene data show CDR1 as LGHNA and CDR2 as YSLEER. Trimming removed 0 bases at V and 4 bases at J, with 5 bases between. The CDR3 spans 13 residues. The CDR3 DNA is TGCGCCAGCAGCCAAGAGATGTCAGATACGCAGTATTTT. Translated: CASSQEMSDTQYF.

The chain is built from TRBV27 and TRBJ2-7, with D uncertain. Trimming pared 3 bases from V and 1 base from J, leaving 10 bases between. This CDR3 contains 14 residues. Germline values: CDR1 MNHEY, CDR2 SMNVEV (reference sequence). The CDR3 bases are TGTGCCAGCAGTTTGACGACCGGTTCCTACGAGCAGTACTTC. Its protein is CASSLTTGSYEQYF.

This chain joins TRBV19 and TRBJ1-2, with D possibly matching TRBD1 (6 bases). CDR1 and CDR2 (germline): LNHDA, SQIVND (reference sequence). The V end lost 3 bases, the J end lost 0 bases, and 14 bases lay between the germline ends. This CDR3 has 16 residues. This CDR3 is CASSIFRDKTNYGYTF. As DNA, the CDR3 is TGTGCCAGTAGTATTTTCCGGGACAAAACTAACTATGGCTACACCTTC. Using reference TRBV19 and TRBJ1-2 for the parts outside the CDR3, the full variable domain is DGGITQSPKYLFRKEGQNVTLSCEQNLNHDAMYWYRQDPGQGLRLIYYSQIVNDFQKGDIAEGYSVSREKKESFPLTVTSAQKNPTAFYLCASSIFRDKTNYGYTFGSGTRLTVV.

The genes are TRBV7-3 and TRBJ2-3, with 7 positions matching TRBD2. J was trimmed by 2 bases and V by 2 bases; bases with no gene match: 7. Per the germline V gene, CDR1 is SGHTA and CDR2 is FQGTGA. The CDR3 covers 16 residues. The CDR3 DNA reads as TGTGCCAGCAGCTTAGACGCAGCGGGGATCACAGATACGCAGTATTTT. This translates into CASSLDAAGITDTQYF.